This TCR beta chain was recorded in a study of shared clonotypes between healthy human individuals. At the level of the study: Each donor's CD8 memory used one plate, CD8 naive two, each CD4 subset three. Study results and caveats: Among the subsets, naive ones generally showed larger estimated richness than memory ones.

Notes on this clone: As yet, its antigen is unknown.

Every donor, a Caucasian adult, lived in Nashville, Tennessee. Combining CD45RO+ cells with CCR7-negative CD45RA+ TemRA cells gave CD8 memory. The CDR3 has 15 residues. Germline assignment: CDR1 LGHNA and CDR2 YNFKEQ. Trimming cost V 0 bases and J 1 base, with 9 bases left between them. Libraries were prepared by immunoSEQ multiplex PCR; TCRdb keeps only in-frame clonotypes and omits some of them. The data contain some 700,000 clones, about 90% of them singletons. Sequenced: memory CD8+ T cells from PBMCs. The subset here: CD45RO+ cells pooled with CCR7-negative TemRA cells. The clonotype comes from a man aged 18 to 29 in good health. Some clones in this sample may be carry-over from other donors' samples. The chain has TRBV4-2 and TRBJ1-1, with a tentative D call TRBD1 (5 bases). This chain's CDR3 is CASSQDQGPNTEAFF. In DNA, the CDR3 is TGTGCCAGCAGCCAAGACCAGGGTCCGAACACTGAAGCTTTCTTT.